Presented here are 3 T cell receptor beta chains from one specimen sequenced in a study of tumor-infiltrating lymphocytes in primary liver carcinoma. In addition to blood RNA drawn from unsorted whole blood, germline DNA was extracted. Making TCR beta cDNA involved 400 to 600 ng total RNA and a constant-region primer. Three-round nested multiplex PCR performed with slightly modified ARM-PCR produced the TCR beta libraries. TRBV1-TRBV30 forward primers paired with a C-beta reverse primer drove the first two PCR rounds, about 11 cycles each. One entry per CDR3 protein results from TCRdb running MiXCR on the multiplex PCR reads. The repertoire consists of almost 200,000 distinct CDR3 sequences, with roughly 61% occurring once and the leading ten covering under 7.5%. Material for sequencing was peripheral blood. The origin of the receptors is a woman aged 55-69 years with primary liver carcinoma and hepatitis B virus infection.

A note on this clonotype: A much larger clonotype is one base distant, so this may be a read error. V usage is TRBV7-9 and J usage is TRBJ1-1; 7 bases match TRBD1. CDR1 is SEHNR, CDR2 FQNEAQ, per germline (reference sequence). V gave up 7 bases and J gave up 1 base; unmatched junction bases: 9. The CDR3 contains 15 residues. CDR3 DNA sequence: TGTGCCAGCATCCCAGGGGGGACAGCGAACACTGAAGCTTTCTTT. As protein: CASIPGGTANTEAFF.

This rearrangement joins TRBV28 to TRBJ2-2; 7 bases map to TRBD1. The CDR3 totals 14 residues. CDR1 MDHEN and CDR2 SYDVKM come from the germline V gene. V was pared by 5 bases and J by 6 bases, with 6 bases of the junction left unmatched. Here the CDR3 reads CASSRTGRSGELFF. CDR3 nucleotide sequence: TGTGCCAGCAGTCGGACAGGAAGGTCCGGGGAGCTGTTTTTT. Full variable domain (missing parts from reference TRBV28 and TRBJ2-2): DVKVTQSSRYLVKRTGEKVFLECVQDMDHENMFWYRQDPGLGLRLIYFSYDVKMKEKGDIPEGYSVSREKKERFSLILESASTNQTSMYLCASSRTGRSGELFFGEGSRLTVL.

About this clonotype: A junction end diverges from the germline sequence, so it may reflect a read error. The rearrangement uses TRBV2 and TRBJ2-4; D is unresolved. CDR1 SNHLY and CDR2 FYNNEI come from the germline V gene. The CDR3 sequence is 11 residues long. The DNA of the CDR3 is TGTGCCAGCAGAGATGGGTCAAACCAGTGCTTC. Protein sequence: CASRDGSNQCF. The full variable domain, in which reference TRBV2 and TRBJ2-4 provide the parts outside the CDR3, is EPEVTQTPSHQVTQMGQEVILRCVPISNHLYFYWYRQILGQKVEFLVSFYNNEISEKSEIFDDQFSVERPDGSNFTLKIRSTKLEDSAMYFCASRDGSNQCFGAGTRLSVL.